These 3 T cell receptor beta chains were sequenced from one sample in a study of T cell changes during pregnancy in multiple sclerosis (dated by TCRdb to the late 2010s). Libraries were prepared through the immunoSEQ multiplex PCR assay. The source is immuneACCESS, and TCRdb retained only in-frame sequences with V and J called. Part of the clones is not carried over; for the studies checked, unresolved V genes explain less than half of this, and the remainder is unexplained. The sample contains around 60,000 clones, around 93% of them found a single time. The leading ten clones occupy roughly 0.35% of the sample. Sequencing was performed on CD4+ T cells from peripheral blood mononuclear cells, taken before pregnancy. The receptors stem from a female donor with multiple sclerosis, enrolled in a pregnancy study.

This chain uses TRBV11-3 with TRBJ2-3; no reliable D call. V was shortened by 2 bases and J by 0 bases, with 6 bases between the two germline ends. Germline-derived CDR1 and CDR2 are SGHNT and YENEEA. The CDR3 spans 14 residues. As DNA, the CDR3 is TGTGCCAGCAGCTTAATGGCCAGCACAGATACGCAGTATTTT. It codes for CASSLMASTDTQYF.

The chain couples TRBV5-1 to TRBJ1-4; TRBD1 matches at 7 bases. The CDR3 is 16 amino acids. The ends lost 4 bases at V and 0 bases at J; junction bases unmatched: 6. From germline, CDR1 is SGHRS and CDR2 YFSETQ. The CDR3 DNA sequence: TGCGCCAGCAGCCTGATGACAGGGTCAACTAATGAAAAACTGTTTTTT. Residues: CASSLMTGSTNEKLFF.

The chain combines TRBV27 with TRBJ1-2; a weak D match, TRBD1 (5 bases). Germline V gene data show CDR1 as MNHEY and CDR2 as SMNVEV (reference sequence). CDR3 size: 13 residues. V was shortened by 5 bases and J by 4 bases, with 11 bases between the two germline ends. The CDR3 sequence is CASSQAGGYGYTF. In DNA, the CDR3 is TGTGCCAGCAGTCAAGCGGGGGGCTATGGCTACACCTTC.